A single sample gave rise to the 6 T cell receptor beta chains below, sequenced in a study of blood T cell repertoires in COVID-19. Assay: immunoSEQ multiplex PCR; the TCRdb copy retains only in-frame clones and omits some. Of approximately 110,000 clones listed, almost 90% are singletons. The material sequenced was peripheral blood. Receptors originate from a woman aged 45-60 years with active or convalescent COVID-19.

The gene calls are TRBV9 and TRBJ2-5, with D maybe TRBD2 (5 bases). Between the trimmed V and J ends, which lost 0 bases and 7 bases, there was a span of 7 bases. The CDR3 totals 12 residues. Germline V gene lookup returns CDR1 SGDLS and CDR2 YYNGEE. The CDR3 coding sequence is TGTGCCAGCAGCGTAGCCGGAGGGACCCAGTACTTC. Amino acids: CASSVAGGTQYF. Combining the CDR3 with reference TRBV9 and TRBJ2-5 gives the whole variable domain DSGVTQTPKHLITATGQRVTLRCSPRSGDLSVYWYQQSLDQGLQFLIQYYNGEERAKGNILERFSAQQFPDLHSELNLSSLELGDSALYFCASSVAGGTQYFGPGTRLLVL.

The rearrangement links TRBV6-5 to TRBJ1-1; the D gene is possibly TRBD1 (5 bases). CDR1 is MNHEY and CDR2 is SVGAGI in the germline V gene. Between the trimmed V and J ends, which lost 8 bases and 4 bases, there was a span of 17 bases. The CDR3 sequence is 14 residues long. The CDR3 coding sequence is TGTGCCAGCGGGCGGGACCCCTCAAGCACTGAAGCTTTCTTT. Translation: CASGRDPSSTEAFF.

This sequence joins TRBV7-2 and TRBJ1-2; D is unresolved. This CDR3 contains 14 residues. The germline CDR1 and CDR2 sequences are SGHTA and FQGNSA. Trimming left V 3 bases short and J 7 bases short, with 15 bases between. The CDR3 sequence: CASSLTKYSGGYTF. The DNA of the CDR3 is TGTGCCAGCAGCTTGACAAAGTACAGTGGTGGCTACACCTTC.

The rearrangement uses TRBV5-1 and TRBJ2-1; TRBD2 matches at 10 bases. The V segment lost 0 bases and the J segment 9 bases; nucleotides outside the gene matches: 9. The V gene's germline CDR1 is SGHRS and CDR2 YFSETQ. CDR3 length: 16 residues. The CDR3 nucleotides read TGCGCCAGCAGCTTGGAAACGAGCGGGAGGGCCGCTGAGCAGTTCTTC. Translating gives CASSLETSGRAAEQFF.

This clone appeared a single time. The V gene is TRBV7-9, the J gene TRBJ1-2, with D possibly TRBD1 on 5 matching bases. CDR1 and CDR2 (germline): SEHNR, FQNEAQ (reference sequence). V lost 6 bases, J lost 2 bases, and 7 bases lay in between. The CDR3 runs to 12 residues. CDR3 amino acids: CASRDTNYGYTF. CDR3 bases: TGTGCCAGCAGGGACACCAACTATGGCTACACCTTC.

The chain joins TRBV30 to TRBJ2-3, with 8 bases that match TRBD2. This CDR3 comprises 15 residues. V shed 5 bases and J 2 bases; nucleotides not matched to a gene: 9. Germline assignment: CDR1 GTSNPN and CDR2 SVGIG (reference sequence). CDR3 loop: CAWSSGGGFTDTQYF. The CDR3, as DNA: TGTGCCTGGTCCAGCGGGGGAGGTTTCACAGATACGCAGTATTTT.